This TCR beta chain was sequenced for a study of CD8 T cells in Susac syndrome. Random hexamers were used to reverse transcribe an amount of about 0.5 to 1 ug RNA. Via MiXCR, TCRdb re-called the immunoSEQ multiplex PCR reads, giving one row per CDR3 protein. This table has about 300,000 distinct CDR3 sequences, roughly 94% appearing once. The CDR3 is 12 amino acids. Germline V gives CDR1 KGHSH, CDR2 LQKENI. The V and J ends lost 3 bases and 3 bases respectively, with 5 bases between them. The multiple sclerosis control group was made up of treatment-naive patients with stable or active relapsing-remitting disease. The TEMRA cells underwent FACS enrichment, while the CD8+ and CD4+ T cells underwent negative isolation.

The receptor was derived from a human donor with multiple sclerosis. J is TRBJ2-5 and V is TRBV18; D remains ambiguous. Sequencing was carried out using CD4+ T cells from PBMCs. The CDR3 nucleotides are TGTGCCAGCTCACCCAACGAAGAGACCCAGTACTTC. Its protein is CASSPNEETQYF.